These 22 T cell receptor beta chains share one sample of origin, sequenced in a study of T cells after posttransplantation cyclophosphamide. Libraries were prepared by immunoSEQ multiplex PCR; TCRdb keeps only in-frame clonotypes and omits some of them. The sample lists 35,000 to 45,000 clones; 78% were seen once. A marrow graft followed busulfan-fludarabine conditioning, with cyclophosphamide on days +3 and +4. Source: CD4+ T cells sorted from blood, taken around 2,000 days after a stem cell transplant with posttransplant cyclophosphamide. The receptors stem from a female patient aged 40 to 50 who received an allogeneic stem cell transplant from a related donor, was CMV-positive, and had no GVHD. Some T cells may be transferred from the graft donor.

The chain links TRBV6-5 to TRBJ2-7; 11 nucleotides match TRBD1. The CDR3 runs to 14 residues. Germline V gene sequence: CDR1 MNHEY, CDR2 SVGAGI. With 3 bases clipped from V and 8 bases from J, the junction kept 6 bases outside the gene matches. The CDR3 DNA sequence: TGTGCCAGCAGTTATCTAGGGACAGGGGGGCAGCAGTACTTC. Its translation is CASSYLGTGGQQYF.

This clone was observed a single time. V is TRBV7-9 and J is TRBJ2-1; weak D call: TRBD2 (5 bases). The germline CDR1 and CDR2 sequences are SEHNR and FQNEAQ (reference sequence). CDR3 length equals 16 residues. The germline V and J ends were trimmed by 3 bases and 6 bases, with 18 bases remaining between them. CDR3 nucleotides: TGTGCCAGCAGCTTTAAGTTTCTTGAGGCGGGCAATGAGCAGTTCTTC. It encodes CASSFKFLEAGNEQFF.

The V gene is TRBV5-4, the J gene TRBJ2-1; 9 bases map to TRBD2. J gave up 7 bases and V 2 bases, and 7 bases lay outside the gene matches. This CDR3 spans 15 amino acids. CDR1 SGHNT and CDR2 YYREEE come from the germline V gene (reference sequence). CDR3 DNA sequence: TGTGCCAGCAGCTTAGGCGGGGGGGCCGGGAATGAGCAGTTCTTC. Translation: CASSLGGGAGNEQFF.

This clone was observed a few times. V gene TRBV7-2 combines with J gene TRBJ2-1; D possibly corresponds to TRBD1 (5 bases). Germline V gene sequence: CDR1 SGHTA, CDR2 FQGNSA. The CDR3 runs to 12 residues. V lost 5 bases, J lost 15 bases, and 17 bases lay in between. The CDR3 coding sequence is TGTGCCAGCAGCCCCCTAAAGGGGATTTGGTTCTTC. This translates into CASSPLKGIWFF.

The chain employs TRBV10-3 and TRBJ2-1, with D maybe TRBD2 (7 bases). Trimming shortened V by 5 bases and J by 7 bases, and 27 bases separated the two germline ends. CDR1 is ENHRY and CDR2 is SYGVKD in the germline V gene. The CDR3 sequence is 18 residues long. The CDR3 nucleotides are TGTGCCATCAGTCAGACCCCGATGTACGGGGGGCAAGGGAATGAGCAGTTCTTC. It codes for CAISQTPMYGGQGNEQFF.

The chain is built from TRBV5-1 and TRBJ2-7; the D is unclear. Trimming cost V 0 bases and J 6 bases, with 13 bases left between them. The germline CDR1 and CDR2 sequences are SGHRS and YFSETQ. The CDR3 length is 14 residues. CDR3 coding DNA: TGCGCCAGCAGCTTGGCCGATATCGGTGGCGAGCAGTACTTC. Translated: CASSLADIGGEQYF.

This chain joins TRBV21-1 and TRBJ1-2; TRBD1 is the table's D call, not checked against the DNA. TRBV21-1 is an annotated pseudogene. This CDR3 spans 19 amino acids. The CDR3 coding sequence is TGTGCCAGCAGCAAAAGGAAACCGGGACAGGGGGCCGCACACTATGGCTACACCTTC. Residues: CASSKRKPGQGAAHYGYTF.

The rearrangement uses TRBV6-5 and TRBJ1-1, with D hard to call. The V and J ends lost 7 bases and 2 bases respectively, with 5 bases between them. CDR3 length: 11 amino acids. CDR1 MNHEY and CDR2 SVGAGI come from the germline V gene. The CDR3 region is CASTRNTEAFF. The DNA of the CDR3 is TGTGCCAGCACCCGTAACACTGAAGCTTTCTTT.

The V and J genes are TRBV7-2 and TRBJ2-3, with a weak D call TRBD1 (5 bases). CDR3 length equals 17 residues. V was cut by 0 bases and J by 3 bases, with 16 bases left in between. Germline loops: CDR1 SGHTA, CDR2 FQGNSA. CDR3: CASSLASGDPGTDTQYF. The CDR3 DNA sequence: TGTGCCAGCAGCTTAGCGTCCGGAGACCCAGGGACAGATACGCAGTATTTT.

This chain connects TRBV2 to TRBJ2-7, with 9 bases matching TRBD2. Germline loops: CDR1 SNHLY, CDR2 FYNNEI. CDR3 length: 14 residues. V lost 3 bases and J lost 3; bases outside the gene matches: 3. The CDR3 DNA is TGTGCCAGCAGTGAGAGGACTAGCGTCTACGAGCAGTACTTC. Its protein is CASSERTSVYEQYF.

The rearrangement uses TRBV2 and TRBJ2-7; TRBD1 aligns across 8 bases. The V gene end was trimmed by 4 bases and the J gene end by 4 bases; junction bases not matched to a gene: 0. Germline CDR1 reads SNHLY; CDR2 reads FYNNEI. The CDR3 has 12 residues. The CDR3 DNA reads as TGTGCCAGCAGTGGGACAGGGTACGAGCAGTACTTC. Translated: CASSGTGYEQYF.

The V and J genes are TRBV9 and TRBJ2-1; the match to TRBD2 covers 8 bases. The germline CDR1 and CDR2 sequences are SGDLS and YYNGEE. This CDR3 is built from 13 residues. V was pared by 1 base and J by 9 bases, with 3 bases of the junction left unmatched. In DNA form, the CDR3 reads TGTGCCAGCAGCGTACCGGGGGGGGCTGAGCAGTTCTTC. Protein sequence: CASSVPGGAEQFF. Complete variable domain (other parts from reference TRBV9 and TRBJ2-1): DSGVTQTPKHLITATGQRVTLRCSPRSGDLSVYWYQQSLDQGLQFLIQYYNGEERAKGNILERFSAQQFPDLHSELNLSSLELGDSALYFCASSVPGGAEQFFGPGTRLTVL.

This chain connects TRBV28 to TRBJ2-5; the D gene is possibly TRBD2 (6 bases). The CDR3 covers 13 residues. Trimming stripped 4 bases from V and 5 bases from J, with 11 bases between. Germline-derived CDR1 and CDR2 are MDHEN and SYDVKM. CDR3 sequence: CASSSSGEETQYF. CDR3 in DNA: TGTGCCAGCAGTTCCTCGGGGGAGGAGACCCAGTACTTC.

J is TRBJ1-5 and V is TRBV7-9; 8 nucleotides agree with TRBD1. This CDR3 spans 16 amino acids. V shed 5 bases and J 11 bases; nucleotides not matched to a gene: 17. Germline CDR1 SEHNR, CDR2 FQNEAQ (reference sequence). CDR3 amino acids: CASSAQRTGINAAQHF. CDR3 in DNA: TGTGCCAGCAGCGCCCAGCGGACAGGGATAAACGCAGCCCAGCATTTT.

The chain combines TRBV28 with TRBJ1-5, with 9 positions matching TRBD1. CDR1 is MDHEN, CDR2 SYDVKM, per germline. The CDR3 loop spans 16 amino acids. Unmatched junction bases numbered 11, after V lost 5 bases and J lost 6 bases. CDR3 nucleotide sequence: TGTGCCAGCAGTCCGACCGGGACAGGGACCGGTCAGCCCCAGCATTTT. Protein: CASSPTGTGTGQPQHF. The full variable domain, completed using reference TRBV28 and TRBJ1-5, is DVKVTQSSRYLVKRTGEKVFLECVQDMDHENMFWYRQDPGLGLRLIYFSYDVKMKEKGDIPEGYSVSREKKERFSLILESASTNQTSMYLCASSPTGTGTGQPQHFGDGTRLSIL.

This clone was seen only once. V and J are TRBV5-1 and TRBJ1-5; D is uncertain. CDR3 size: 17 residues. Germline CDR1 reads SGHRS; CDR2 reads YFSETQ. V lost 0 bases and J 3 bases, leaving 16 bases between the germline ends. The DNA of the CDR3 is TGCGCCAGCAGCTTGGAATCCCCCGGGGTGACCAATCAGCCCCAGCATTTT. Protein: CASSLESPGVTNQPQHF.

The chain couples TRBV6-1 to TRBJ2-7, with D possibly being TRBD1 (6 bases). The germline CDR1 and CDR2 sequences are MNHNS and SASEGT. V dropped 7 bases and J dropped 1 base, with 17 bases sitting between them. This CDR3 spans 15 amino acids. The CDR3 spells CASIGEGRGSYEQYF. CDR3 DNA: TGTGCCAGCATCGGTGAGGGAAGGGGGTCCTACGAGCAGTACTTC.

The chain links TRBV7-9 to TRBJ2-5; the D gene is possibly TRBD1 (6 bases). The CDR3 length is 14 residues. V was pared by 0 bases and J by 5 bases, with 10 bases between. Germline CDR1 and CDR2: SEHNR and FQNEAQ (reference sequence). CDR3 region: CASSLAGAGETQYF. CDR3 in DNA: TGTGCCAGCAGCTTAGCGGGGGCTGGGGAGACCCAGTACTTC.

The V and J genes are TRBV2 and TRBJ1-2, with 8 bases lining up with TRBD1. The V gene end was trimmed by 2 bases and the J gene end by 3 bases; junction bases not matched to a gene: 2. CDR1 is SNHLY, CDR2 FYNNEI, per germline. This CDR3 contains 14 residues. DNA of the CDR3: TGTGCCAGCAGTGAAAACAGGGGGGACTATGGCTACACCTTC. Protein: CASSENRGDYGYTF.

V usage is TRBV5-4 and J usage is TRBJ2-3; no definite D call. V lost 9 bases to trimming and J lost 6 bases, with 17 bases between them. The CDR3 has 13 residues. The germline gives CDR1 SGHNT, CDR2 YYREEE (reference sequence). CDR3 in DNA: TGTGCCACACGTAGCCTAGAAGATGATACGCAGTATTTT. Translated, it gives CATRSLEDDTQYF.

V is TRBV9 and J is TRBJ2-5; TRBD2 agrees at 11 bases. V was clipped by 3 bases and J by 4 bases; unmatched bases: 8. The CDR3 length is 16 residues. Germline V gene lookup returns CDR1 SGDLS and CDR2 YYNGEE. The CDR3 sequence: CASSAGLAALGETQYF. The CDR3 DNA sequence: TGTGCCAGCAGCGCGGGACTAGCGGCGCTGGGAGAGACCCAGTACTTC.

CDR3 in DNA: TGTGCCAGCAGTGCTATGGGGGGTACGAGATCAGGCTACACCTTC. This codes for CASSAMGGTRSGYTF. The rearrangement joins TRBV6-4 to TRBJ1-2, with D possibly matching TRBD1 (5 bases). CDR3 length: 15 amino acids. V was trimmed by 4 bases and J by 8 bases, leaving 20 bases between them. Looked up from germline, CDR1 is MRHNA and CDR2 is SNTAGT.